The 32 T cell receptor beta chains below come from one sample, sequenced in a study of CXCR3-negative and CXCR3-positive naive CD8 T cells. TRB cDNA was prepared as libraries by UMI-labeled 5' RACE. TCRdb reprocessed the 5' RACE reads, keeping one entry per CDR3 protein, no DNA. This table lists tens of thousands of distinct CDR3 sequences. What was sequenced was naive CXCR3- CD8+ T cells from blood. Specified subset: CD45RO-CCR7+CD27+CD95- naive CD8+ T cells lacking CXCR3 (TNR3-). Receptors originate from a human donor in good health. Some clones in this sample may be carry-over from other donors' samples.

The V gene is TRBV5-1, the J gene TRBJ2-7; TCRdb picks TRBD1, but there is no DNA to check that call. This CDR3 has 14 amino acids. Germline CDR1 reads SGHRS; CDR2 reads YFSETQ. CDR3 protein: CASSLTGPSYEQYF.

V usage is TRBV29-1 and J usage is TRBJ1-1. Germline lookup yields CDR1 SQVTM and CDR2 ANQGSEA. The CDR3 has 12 residues. CDR3 amino acids: CSVVVTFTEAFF.

Here the CDR3 reads CASTHRGDTEAFF. The rearrangement uses TRBV28 and TRBJ1-1; TCRdb's D call, TRBD1, is unchecked because there is no DNA. CDR3 length: 13 amino acids. Germline CDR1 is MDHEN and CDR2 is SYDVKM.

The V and J genes are TRBV6-1 and TRBJ2-1; no DNA is available, so the TRBD1 call from TCRdb remains unchecked. The CDR3 contains 14 residues. From germline, CDR1 is MNHNS and CDR2 SASEGT. The CDR3 protein is CASSAWDSRNEQFF.

The chain has TRBV29-1 and TRBJ2-7; absent DNA, TCRdb's TRBD1 call cannot be checked. The CDR3 contains 12 residues. Germline V gives CDR1 SQVTM, CDR2 ANQGSEA. The CDR3 is CSGGQGAYEQYF.

The CDR3 protein is CASTPVGAGARLHEQYF. The chain is built from TRBV11-2 and TRBJ2-7; the D call of TRBD1 rests on TCRdb alone, since no DNA is present to check it. The germline V gene has CDR1 SGHAT and CDR2 FQNNGV. The CDR3 totals 17 residues.

The chain carries TRBV18 and TRBJ1-1; TCRdb picks TRBD1, but there is no DNA to check that call. Germline-derived CDR1 and CDR2 are KGHSH and LQKENI. The length of the CDR3 is 15 residues. This CDR3 reads CPSSETGRWDTEAFF.

This chain joins TRBV9 and TRBJ1-2; the TCRdb call, TRBD1, lacks DNA for checking. Per the germline V gene, CDR1 is SGDLS and CDR2 is YYNGEE. The CDR3 totals 11 residues. The CDR3: CASSEPGGYTF.

V gene TRBV27 combines with J gene TRBJ1-2. The CDR3 covers 13 residues. Germline V gene sequence: CDR1 MNHEY, CDR2 SMNVEV (reference sequence). Here the CDR3 reads CASSPAGSWGYTF.

The chain uses TRBV20-1 and TRBJ2-3; TCRdb reports TRBD1, a call that lacks DNA to check it against. The CDR3 loop spans 16 amino acids. Germline CDR1 reads DFQATT; CDR2 reads SNEGSKA (reference sequence). The CDR3 sequence: CSARDIKRGPTDTQYF.

The chain has TRBV14 and TRBJ2-5. Germline values: CDR1 SGHDN, CDR2 FVKESK. The CDR3 is 13 amino acids. CDR3 loop: CASSTVSWETQYF.

The chain carries TRBV5-1 and TRBJ1-1. Germline CDR1 SGHRS, CDR2 YFSETQ. The CDR3 length is 14 residues. The CDR3 here is CASSLQPLDTEAFF.

This chain uses TRBV10-3 with TRBJ1-3; TCRdb reports TRBD1, a call that lacks DNA to check it against. The CDR3 contains 14 residues. Looked up from germline, CDR1 is ENHRY and CDR2 is SYGVKD. The CDR3 is CATSIQGNGNTIYF.

The chain carries TRBV4-2 and TRBJ2-7; there is no DNA to check the TCRdb D call of TRBD1. The CDR3 is made up of 15 amino acids. Germline values: CDR1 LGHNA, CDR2 YNFKEQ. The CDR3 loop is CASSPETGGGYEQYF.

The chain employs TRBV3-1 and TRBJ2-1; without DNA, the TCRdb call of TRBD2 cannot be checked. Germline loops: CDR1 LGHDT, CDR2 YNNKEL (reference sequence). This CDR3 is 17 amino acids long. CDR3 residues: CASSQPRGLAALNEQFF.

This chain links TRBV21-1 with TRBJ1-5. TRBV21-1 is a documented pseudogene. This CDR3 has 11 residues. This CDR3 is CASSKDQPQHF.

The chain carries TRBV29-1 and TRBJ1-2; TCRdb's D gene call, TRBD1, goes unchecked for lack of DNA. The germline V gene has CDR1 SQVTM and CDR2 ANQGSEA. The CDR3 consists of 13 residues. The CDR3 protein is CSVPTPEGDGYTF.

The chain joins TRBV20-1 to TRBJ2-1; the TCRdb call, TRBD1, lacks DNA for checking. The CDR3 sequence is 13 residues long. Germline V CDR1 and CDR2: DFQATT, SNEGSKA (reference sequence). This chain's CDR3 is CSASIPGRGSEFF.

The chain uses TRBV7-6 and TRBJ2-2; TCRdb picks TRBD1, but there is no DNA to check that call. The CDR3 is 16 residues long. The germline CDR1 and CDR2 sequences are SGHVS and FNYEAQ. CDR3 amino acids: CASSLKGAATTGELFF.

The chain links TRBV13 to TRBJ2-3. The CDR3 length is 16 residues. Germline V gene data show CDR1 as PRHDT and CDR2 as FYEKMQ (reference sequence). The CDR3 sequence is CASSSSLAGGTDTQYF.

The chain recombines TRBV19 with TRBJ2-1; TCRdb proposes TRBD2, but this gene call is untestable without DNA. This CDR3 is built from 14 residues. CDR1 is LNHDA, CDR2 SQIVND, per germline (reference sequence). CDR3 sequence: CASSRTSGWQEQFF.

The V gene is TRBV28, the J gene TRBJ2-5; as DNA is missing, the TRBD1 call by TCRdb cannot be tested. Germline CDR1 is MDHEN and CDR2 is SYDVKM. The CDR3 has 14 amino acids. The CDR3 sequence is CASSLPGSWETQYF.

The rearrangement uses TRBV27 and TRBJ2-7. Germline V gives CDR1 MNHEY, CDR2 SMNVEV (reference sequence). The CDR3 has 13 residues. The CDR3 reads CASRQGGTYEQYF.

This CDR3 reads CASSLGLTEAFF. This chain joins TRBV6-4 and TRBJ1-1. CDR1 is MRHNA and CDR2 is SNTAGT in the germline V gene. The CDR3 runs to 12 residues.

The rearrangement links TRBV4-3 to TRBJ1-2; TCRdb lists TRBD1, though no DNA is available to test this call. CDR1 is LGHNA and CDR2 is YSLEER in the germline V gene. The CDR3 contains 15 residues. CDR3 amino acids: CASSQDGTGGDGYTF.

V is TRBV3-1 and J is TRBJ2-7; as DNA is missing, the TRBD2 call by TCRdb cannot be tested. CDR1 is LGHDT and CDR2 is YNNKEL in the germline V gene (reference sequence). The CDR3 is 15 residues long. The CDR3 reads CASSASGSFSYEQYF.

The chain carries TRBV2 and TRBJ2-2; TCRdb lists TRBD1, though no DNA is available to test this call. Germline CDR1 SNHLY, CDR2 FYNNEI. The CDR3 spans 16 residues. The CDR3 sequence is CASSAPDRAYTGELFF.

The chain employs TRBV19 and TRBJ2-7; the D call of TRBD1 rests on TCRdb alone, since no DNA is present to check it. Germline CDR1 reads LNHDA; CDR2 reads SQIVND (reference sequence). The CDR3 spans 15 residues. CDR3 protein: CASSIGQGVSYEQYF. The complete variable domain, with remaining parts taken from reference TRBV19 and TRBJ2-7, reads DGGITQSPKYLFRKEGQNVTLSCEQNLNHDAMYWYRQDPGQGLRLIYYSQIVNDFQKGDIAEGYSVSREKKESFPLTVTSAQKNPTAFYLCASSIGQGVSYEQYFGPGTRLTVT.

The J gene is TRBJ2-3, the V gene TRBV6-6; lacking DNA, the TRBD2 call made by TCRdb goes unchecked. CDR1 and CDR2 (germline): MNHNY, SVGAGI (reference sequence). The CDR3 is 17 amino acids. The CDR3 is CASSAPWAGGNTDTQYF.

This sequence joins TRBV14 and TRBJ2-1; TCRdb proposes TRBD1, but this gene call is untestable without DNA. The germline gives CDR1 SGHDN, CDR2 FVKESK. This CDR3 is built from 17 residues. The chain's CDR3 is CASSRFPGTGMGNEQFF.

The chain couples TRBV29-1 to TRBJ2-1; without DNA, the TCRdb call of TRBD1 cannot be checked. This CDR3 is 13 amino acids long. Germline V gene lookup returns CDR1 SQVTM and CDR2 ANQGSEA. The CDR3 reads CSVEYLAGNEQFF.

V and J are TRBV4-2 and TRBJ2-2; absent DNA, TCRdb's TRBD1 call cannot be checked. The CDR3 consists of 15 residues. Germline V gene lookup returns CDR1 LGHNA and CDR2 YNFKEQ. CDR3 in amino acids: CASSPGTGDHGELFF.